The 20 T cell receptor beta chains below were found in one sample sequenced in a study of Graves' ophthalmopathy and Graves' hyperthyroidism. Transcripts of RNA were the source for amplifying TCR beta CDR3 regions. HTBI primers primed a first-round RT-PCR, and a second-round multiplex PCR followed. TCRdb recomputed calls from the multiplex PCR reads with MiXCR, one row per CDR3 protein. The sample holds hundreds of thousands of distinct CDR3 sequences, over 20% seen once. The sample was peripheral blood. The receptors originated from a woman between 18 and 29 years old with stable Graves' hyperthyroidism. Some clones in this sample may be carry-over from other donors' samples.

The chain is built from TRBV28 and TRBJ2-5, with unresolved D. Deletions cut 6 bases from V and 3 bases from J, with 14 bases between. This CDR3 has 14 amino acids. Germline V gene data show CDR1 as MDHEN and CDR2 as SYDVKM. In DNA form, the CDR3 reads TGTGCCAGCAGCCTACTGACACCCGAAGAGACCCAGTACTTC. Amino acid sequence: CASSLLTPEETQYF.

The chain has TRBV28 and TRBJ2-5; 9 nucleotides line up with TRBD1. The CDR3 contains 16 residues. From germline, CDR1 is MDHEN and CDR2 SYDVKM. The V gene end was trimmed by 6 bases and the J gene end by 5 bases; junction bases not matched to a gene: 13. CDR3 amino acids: CASRVPGQGVGETQYF. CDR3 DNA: TGTGCCAGCAGGGTCCCGGGACAGGGTGTTGGGGAGACCCAGTACTTC.

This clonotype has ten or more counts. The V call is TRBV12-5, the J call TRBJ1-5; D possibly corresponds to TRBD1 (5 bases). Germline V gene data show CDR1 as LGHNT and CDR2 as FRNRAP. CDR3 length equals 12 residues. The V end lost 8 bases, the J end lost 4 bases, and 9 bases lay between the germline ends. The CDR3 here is CASRRGNQPQHF. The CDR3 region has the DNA TGTGCTAGTCGGCGGGGGAATCAGCCCCAGCATTTT.

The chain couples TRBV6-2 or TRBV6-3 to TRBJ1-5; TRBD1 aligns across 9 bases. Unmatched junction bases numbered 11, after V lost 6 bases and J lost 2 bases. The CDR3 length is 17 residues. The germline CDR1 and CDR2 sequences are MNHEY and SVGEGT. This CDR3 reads CASRPGTGFYGNQPQHF. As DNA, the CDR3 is TGTGCCAGCAGACCCGGGACAGGGTTTTATGGCAATCAGCCCCAGCATTTT.

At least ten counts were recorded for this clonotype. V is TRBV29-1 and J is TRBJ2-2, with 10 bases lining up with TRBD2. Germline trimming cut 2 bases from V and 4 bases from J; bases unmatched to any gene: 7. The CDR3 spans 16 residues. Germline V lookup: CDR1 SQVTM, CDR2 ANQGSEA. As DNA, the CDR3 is TGCAGCGTTGAATTTCCTAGCGGGAGAGGCACCGGGGAGCTGTTTTTT. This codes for CSVEFPSGRGTGELFF.

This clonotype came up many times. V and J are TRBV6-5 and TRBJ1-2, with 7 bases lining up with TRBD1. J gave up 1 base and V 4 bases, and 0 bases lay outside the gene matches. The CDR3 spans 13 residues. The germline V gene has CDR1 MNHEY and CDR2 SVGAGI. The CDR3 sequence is CASSSGGNYGYTF. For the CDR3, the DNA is TGTGCCAGCAGTTCAGGGGGTAACTATGGCTACACCTTC.

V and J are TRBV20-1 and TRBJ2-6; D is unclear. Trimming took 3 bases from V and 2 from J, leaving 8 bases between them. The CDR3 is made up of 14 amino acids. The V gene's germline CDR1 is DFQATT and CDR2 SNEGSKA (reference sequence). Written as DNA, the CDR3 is TGCAGTGCTAGGGCCCAGCCTGGGGCCAACGTCCTGACTTTC. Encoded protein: CSARAQPGANVLTF.

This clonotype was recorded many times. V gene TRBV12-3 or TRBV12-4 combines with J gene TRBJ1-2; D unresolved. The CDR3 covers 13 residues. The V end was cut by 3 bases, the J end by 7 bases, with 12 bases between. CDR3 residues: CASSLFLVFGYTF. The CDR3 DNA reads TGTGCCAGCAGTTTGTTTCTGGTTTTTGGCTACACCTTC.

The CDR3 DNA sequence: TGCAGCGTTTTCGACAGCTCCTACGAGCAGTACTTC. Encoded protein: CSVFDSSYEQYF. The chain joins TRBV29-1 to TRBJ2-7, with D tentatively TRBD1 (5 bases). V lost 5 bases, J lost 0 bases, and 8 bases lay in between. Germline V lookup: CDR1 SQVTM, CDR2 ANQGSEA. CDR3 length equals 12 residues.

CDR3 bases: TGTGCCAGCAGCACGACCCGGGACAGCACTGAAGCTTTCTTT. This encodes CASSTTRDSTEAFF. This chain links TRBV7-2 with TRBJ1-1; 7 nucleotides match TRBD1. CDR3 length: 14 amino acids. Per germline, CDR1 SGHTA and CDR2 FQGNSA. Unmatched junction bases numbered 7, after V lost 5 bases and J lost 4 bases. The variable domain in full, with the rest retrieved from reference TRBV7-2 and TRBJ1-1, is GAGVSQSPSNKVTEKGKDVELRCDPISGHTALYWYRQSLGQGLEFLIYFQGNSAPDKSGLPSDRFSAERTGGSVSTLTIQRTQQEDSAVYLCASSTTRDSTEAFFGQGTRLTVV.

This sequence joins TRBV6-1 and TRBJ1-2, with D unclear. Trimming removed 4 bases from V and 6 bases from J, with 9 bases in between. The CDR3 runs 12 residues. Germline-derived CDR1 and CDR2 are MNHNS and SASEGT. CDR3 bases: TGTGCCAGCAGTGCCGACAATAATGGCTACACCTTC. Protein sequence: CASSADNNGYTF.

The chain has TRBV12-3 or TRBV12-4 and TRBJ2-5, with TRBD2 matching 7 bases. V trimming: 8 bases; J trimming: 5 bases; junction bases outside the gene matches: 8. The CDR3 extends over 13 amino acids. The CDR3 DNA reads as TGTGCCAGCCGCCTTGCGGGAGCGGAGACCCAGTACTTC. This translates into CASRLAGAETQYF.

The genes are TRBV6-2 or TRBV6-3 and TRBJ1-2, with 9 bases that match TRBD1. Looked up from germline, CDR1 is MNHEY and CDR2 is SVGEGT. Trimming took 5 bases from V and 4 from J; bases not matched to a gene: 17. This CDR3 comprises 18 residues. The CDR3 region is CASSTARDREERGYGYTF. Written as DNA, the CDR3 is TGTGCCAGCAGTACGGCCCGGGACAGGGAGGAGAGAGGCTATGGCTACACCTTC.

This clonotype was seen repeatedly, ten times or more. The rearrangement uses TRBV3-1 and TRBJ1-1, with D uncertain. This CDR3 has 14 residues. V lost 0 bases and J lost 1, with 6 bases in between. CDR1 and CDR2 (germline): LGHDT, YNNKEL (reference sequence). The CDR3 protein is CASSQEEGNTEAFF. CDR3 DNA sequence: TGTGCCAGCAGCCAAGAAGAGGGGAACACTGAAGCTTTCTTT.

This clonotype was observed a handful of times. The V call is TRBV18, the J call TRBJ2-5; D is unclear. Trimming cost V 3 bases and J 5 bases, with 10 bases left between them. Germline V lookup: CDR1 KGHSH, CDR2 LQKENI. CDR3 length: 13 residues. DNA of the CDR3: TGTGCCAGCTCACCGATAGGGTTGGAGACCCAGTACTTC. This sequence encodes CASSPIGLETQYF.

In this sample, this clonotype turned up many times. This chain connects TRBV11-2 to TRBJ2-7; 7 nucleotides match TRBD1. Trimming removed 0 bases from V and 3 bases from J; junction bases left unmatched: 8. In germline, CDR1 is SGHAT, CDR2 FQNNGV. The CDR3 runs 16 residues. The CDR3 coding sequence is TGTGCCAGCAGCTTAGATCTCGCAGGGGGAAACTACGAGCAGTACTTC. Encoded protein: CASSLDLAGGNYEQYF.

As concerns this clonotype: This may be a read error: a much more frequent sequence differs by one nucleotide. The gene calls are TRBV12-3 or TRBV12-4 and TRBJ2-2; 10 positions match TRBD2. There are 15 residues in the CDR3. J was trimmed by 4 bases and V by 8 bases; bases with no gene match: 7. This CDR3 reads CASYLAGAGTGELFF. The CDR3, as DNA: TGTGCCAGCTATCTAGCGGGAGCCGGCACCGGGGAGCTGTTTTTT.

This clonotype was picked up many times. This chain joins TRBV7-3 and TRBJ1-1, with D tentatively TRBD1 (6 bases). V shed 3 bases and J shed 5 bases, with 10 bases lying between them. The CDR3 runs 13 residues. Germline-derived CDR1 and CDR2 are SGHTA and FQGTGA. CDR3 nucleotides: TGTGCCAGCAGCTTTCAGGGGCTTACTGAAGCTTTCTTT. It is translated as CASSFQGLTEAFF.

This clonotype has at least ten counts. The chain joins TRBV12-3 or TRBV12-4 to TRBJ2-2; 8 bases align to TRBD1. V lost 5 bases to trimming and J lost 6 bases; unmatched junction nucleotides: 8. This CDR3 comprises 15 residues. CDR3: CASSGWTGLAGELFF. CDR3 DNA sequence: TGTGCCAGCAGTGGGTGGACAGGGTTAGCCGGGGAGCTGTTTTTT.

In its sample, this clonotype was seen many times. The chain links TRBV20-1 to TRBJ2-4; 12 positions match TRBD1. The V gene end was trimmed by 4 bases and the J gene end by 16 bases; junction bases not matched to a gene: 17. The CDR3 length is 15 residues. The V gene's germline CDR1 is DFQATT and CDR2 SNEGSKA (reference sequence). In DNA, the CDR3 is TGCAGTGCTAAACCTGCAGACGGGACAGGGGGCCCTTACTACTTC. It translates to CSAKPADGTGGPYYF.